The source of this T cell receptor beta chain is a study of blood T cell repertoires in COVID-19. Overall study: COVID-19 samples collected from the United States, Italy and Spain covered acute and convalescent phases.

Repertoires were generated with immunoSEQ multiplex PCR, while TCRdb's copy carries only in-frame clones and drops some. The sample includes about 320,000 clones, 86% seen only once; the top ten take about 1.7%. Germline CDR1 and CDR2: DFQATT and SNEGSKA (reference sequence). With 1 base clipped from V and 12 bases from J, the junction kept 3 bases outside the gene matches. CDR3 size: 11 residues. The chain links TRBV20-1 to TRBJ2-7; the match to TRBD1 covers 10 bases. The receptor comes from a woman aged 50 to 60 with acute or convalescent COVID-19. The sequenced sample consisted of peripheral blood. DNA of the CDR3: TGCAGTGCTAGAGTGACAGGGGGCCCGTACTTC. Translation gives CSARVTGGPYF.